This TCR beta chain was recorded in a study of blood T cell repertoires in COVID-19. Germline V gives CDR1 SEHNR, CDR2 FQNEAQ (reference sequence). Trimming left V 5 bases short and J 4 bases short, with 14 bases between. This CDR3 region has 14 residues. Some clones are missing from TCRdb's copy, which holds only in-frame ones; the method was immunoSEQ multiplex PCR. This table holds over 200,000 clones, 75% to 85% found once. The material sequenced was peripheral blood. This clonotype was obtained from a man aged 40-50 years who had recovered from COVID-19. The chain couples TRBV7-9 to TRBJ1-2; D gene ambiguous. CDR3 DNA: TGTGCCAGCAGCGACCCCCGGGGTACCTATGGCTACACCTTC. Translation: CASSDPRGTYGYTF.